Listed below are T cell receptor beta chains from one sample, sequenced in a study of blood T cell repertoires in COVID-19. Clones were read by immunoSEQ multiplex PCR, and TCRdb kept only the in-frame ones, dropping some. The sample contains 150,000 or so clones, approximately 83% of which appear only once. The source material was peripheral blood. These receptors were taken from a man in his 70s who had recovered from COVID-19. Both conserved end residues are part of each CDR3. A D gene is named only where the DNA matches it firmly. For some rows the clone size is stated as once, few or many, or as a class when expanded; others skip it.

J: TRBJ2-1
V: TRBV25-1
D: -
size: -
DNA: TGTGCCAGCAGTGAATCAGGGCGGGGAAGCTCCTACAATGAGCAGTTCTTC
CDR3: CASSESGRGSSYNEQFF

J: TRBJ1-4
V: TRBV28
D: -
size: -
DNA: TGTGCCAGCAGTTTAGTAAGTGGAGTCGGTGAAAAACTGTTTTTT
CDR3: CASSLVSGVGEKLFF

J: TRBJ2-1
V: TRBV9
D: TRBD2
size: -
DNA: TGTGCCAGCAGCGTAGTTGGTGGAGCGGGAAGCAATGAGCAGTTCTTC
CDR3: CASSVVGGAGSNEQFF

J: TRBJ2-3
V: TRBV18
D: -
size: -
DNA: TGTGCCAGCTCAACGGCCGGGACAGATACGCAGTATTTT
CDR3: CASSTAGTDTQYF

J: TRBJ1-3
V: TRBV30
D: TRBD1
size: -
DNA: TGTGCCTGGAGTCCCCTAGGGACAGCTAAAGACACCATATATTTT
CDR3: CAWSPLGTAKDTIYF

J: TRBJ2-7
V: TRBV9
D: TRBD1
size: -
DNA: TGTGCCAGCAGCGCCTCCGGGACAGGGGTTTACGAGCAGTACTTC
CDR3: CASSASGTGVYEQYF

J: TRBJ1-5
V: TRBV20-1
D: -
size: -
DNA: TGCAGTGCTAGTTTAGGGGTTAATCAGCCCCAGCATTTT
CDR3: CSASLGVNQPQHF

J: TRBJ2-3
V: TRBV29-1
D: TRBD2
size: -
DNA: TGCAGCGCAAACCAAGCGGGAGCCCCCACAGATACGCAGTATTTT
CDR3: CSANQAGAPTDTQYF

J: TRBJ2-7
V: TRBV9
D: TRBD1
size: -
DNA: TGTGCCAGCAGCGCTGGGACAGGGGGCCTCTACGAGCAGTACTTC
CDR3: CASSAGTGGLYEQYF

J: TRBJ2-3
V: TRBV7-9
D: -
size: few
DNA: TGTGCCAGCAGCTTAGCGGGAGTCGGCACAGATACGCAGTATTTT
CDR3: CASSLAGVGTDTQYF

J: TRBJ2-2
V: TRBV3-1/TRBV3-2
D: TRBD1
size: -
DNA: TGTGCCAGCAGCCCGGGACAGGGGCGCACCGGGGAGCTGTTTTTT
CDR3: CASSPGQGRTGELFF

J: TRBJ1-6
V: TRBV9
D: -
size: -
DNA: TGTGCCAGCAGCGAGGGGGATGTTTCACCCCTCCACTTT
CDR3: CASSEGDVSPLHF

J: TRBJ2-6
V: TRBV20-1
D: TRBD1
size: once
DNA: TGCAGTGCTAGTGGACAGGGGGCAAGAGGGGCCAACGTCCTGACTTTC
CDR3: CSASGQGARGANVLTF

J: TRBJ2-3
V: TRBV2
D: TRBD2
size: few
DNA: TGTGCCAGCAGTGAAGGGACTAGGCCAGATACGCAGTATTTT
CDR3: CASSEGTRPDTQYF

J: TRBJ2-7
V: TRBV27
D: -
size: once
DNA: TGTGCCAGCAGTCCCAACCGTCAGGGTCTGGAGCAGTACTTC
CDR3: CASSPNRQGLEQYF

J: TRBJ1-2
V: TRBV4-1
D: TRBD1
size: -
DNA: TGCGCCAGCAGCCAGGGGGGACAGAGTAACTATGGCTACACCTTC
CDR3: CASSQGGQSNYGYTF

J: TRBJ2-2
V: TRBV15
D: -
size: -
DNA: TGTGCCACCAGCAGAGACCCCCCGGCACAGGGAACCGGGGAGCTGTTTTTT
CDR3: CATSRDPPAQGTGELFF

J: TRBJ2-5
V: TRBV6-6
D: -
size: few
DNA: TGTGCCAGCAGGGAGGAGGGGCGCATAGGGGAGACCCAGTACTTC
CDR3: CASREEGRIGETQYF

J: TRBJ1-2
V: TRBV21-1
D: -
size: -
DNA: TGTGCCAGCAGCCCCCGGGACATTCCGAGCCGGTATGGCTACACCTTC
CDR3: CASSPRDIPSRYGYTF

J: TRBJ2-1
V: TRBV6-2/TRBV6-3
D: -
size: -
DNA: TGTGCCAGCAGTGGAGTGAAGAGACCACCTCGAGATGAGCAGTTCTTC
CDR3: CASSGVKRPPRDEQFF

J: TRBJ2-2
V: TRBV10-1
D: TRBD1
size: -
DNA: TGCGCCAGCAGTGCGGGACAGGGAGCCGGGGAGCTGTTTTTT
CDR3: CASSAGQGAGELFF

J: TRBJ2-1
V: TRBV18
D: TRBD2
size: -
DNA: TGTGCCAGCTCGCCCTTCGGAGGGACTAGCGGAGGGAGCTCCTACAATGAGCAGTTCTTC
CDR3: CASSPFGGTSGGSSYNEQFF

J: TRBJ1-1
V: TRBV2
D: -
size: -
DNA: TGTGCCAGCAGTGAAGAGCCTCTACGGGGCACTGAAGCTTTCTTT
CDR3: CASSEEPLRGTEAFF

J: TRBJ1-3
V: TRBV5-6
D: -
size: -
DNA: TGTGCCAGCAGCTTGGAGAGGACACTCTCTGGAAACACCATATATTTT
CDR3: CASSLERTLSGNTIYF

J: TRBJ1-5
V: TRBV18
D: TRBD1
size: -
DNA: TGTGCCAGCTCATCGACAGGGTACAGCAATCAGCCCCAGCATTTT
CDR3: CASSSTGYSNQPQHF

J: TRBJ1-5
V: TRBV30
D: TRBD1
size: -
DNA: TGTGCCTGGAGCAGGGGGCCGAATCAGCCCCAGCATTTT
CDR3: CAWSRGPNQPQHF

J: TRBJ2-1
V: TRBV29-1
D: TRBD1
size: -
DNA: TGCAGCGTTGCTTCGACAGGGGGATCACGTATGGGTGAGCAGTTCTTC
CDR3: CSVASTGGSRMGEQFF

J: TRBJ2-5
V: TRBV3-1/TRBV3-2
D: TRBD2
size: -
DNA: TGTGCCAGCAGCCAAATTAGCGGGCAGACCCAGTACTTC
CDR3: CASSQISGQTQYF

J: TRBJ2-3
V: TRBV7-9
D: -
size: -
DNA: TGTGCCAGCAGCTCCTTCGCAGGGGGGCATACGCAGTATTTT
CDR3: CASSSFAGGHTQYF

J: TRBJ2-5
V: TRBV7-9
D: TRBD2
size: many
DNA: TGTGCCAGCAGCTTAGAGTTTGGGACTAGCGGACAAGAGACCCAGTACTTC
CDR3: CASSLEFGTSGQETQYF

J: TRBJ2-1
V: TRBV11-2
D: TRBD2
size: -
DNA: TGTGCCAGCACCTTAAGCGGGAACTCCTACAATGAGCAGTTCTTC
CDR3: CASTLSGNSYNEQFF

J: TRBJ2-1
V: TRBV11-2
D: -
size: -
DNA: TGTGCCAGCAGCTTAGCGGGGGACAGATACAATGAGCAGTTCTTC
CDR3: CASSLAGDRYNEQFF

J: TRBJ2-7
V: TRBV11-1
D: -
size: -
DNA: TGTGCCAGCAGCTTAGAATTCACGGGAGTGGAGCAGTACTTC
CDR3: CASSLEFTGVEQYF

J: TRBJ1-4
V: TRBV14
D: TRBD1
size: -
DNA: TGTGCCAGCAGCCAAACGACAGGGGCCGGGTGGGCTAATGAAAAACTGTTTTTT
CDR3: CASSQTTGAGWANEKLFF

J: TRBJ2-3
V: TRBV12-3/TRBV12-4
D: -
size: -
DNA: TGTGCCAGCAGGACTACGGCAGATACGCAGTATTTT
CDR3: CASRTTADTQYF

J: TRBJ1-5
V: TRBV10-3
D: TRBD1
size: -
DNA: TGTGCCATCAGCGGGACAGGGGGGGACGGGGATCAGCCCCAGCATTTT
CDR3: CAISGTGGDGDQPQHF

J: TRBJ2-1
V: TRBV7-2
D: TRBD2
size: -
DNA: TGTGCCAGCAGCTTAGTTGGGACTACCCCCAATGAGCAGTTCTTC
CDR3: CASSLVGTTPNEQFF

J: TRBJ2-1
V: TRBV6-5
D: -
size: once
DNA: TGTGCCAGCAGTCGAGGGAATGAGCAGTTCTTC
CDR3: CASSRGNEQFF

J: TRBJ2-3
V: TRBV7-3
D: TRBD2
size: -
DNA: TGTGCCAGCAGCCGAGGACTAGCGGGCAATCGAAATACGCAGTATTTT
CDR3: CASSRGLAGNRNTQYF

J: TRBJ2-4
V: TRBV25-1
D: TRBD1
size: -
DNA: TGTGCCAGTTCATGGGACAGAAACATTCAGTACTTC
CDR3: CASSWDRNIQYF

J: TRBJ1-2
V: TRBV9
D: -
size: -
DNA: TGTGCCAGCAGCGTAGGCAACTCTAACTATGGCTACACCTTC
CDR3: CASSVGNSNYGYTF

J: TRBJ1-5
V: TRBV4-1
D: -
size: -
DNA: TGCGCCAGCAGCCAAGCGGTGAAAAGCCAGCCCCAGCATTTT
CDR3: CASSQAVKSQPQHF

J: TRBJ1-1
V: TRBV10-2
D: -
size: -
DNA: TGCGCCAGCAGTGACGGGGGGAGGGACCCTGAAGCTTTCTTT
CDR3: CASSDGGRDPEAFF

J: TRBJ1-3
V: TRBV10-3
D: -
size: -
DNA: TGTGCCATCACAGGGGTAGGTGGAAACACCATATATTTT
CDR3: CAITGVGGNTIYF

J: TRBJ1-5
V: TRBV28
D: TRBD1
size: few
DNA: TGTGCCAGCAGCTCCTTGGACAGGGCAGTAAGTAGCAATCAGCCCCAGCATTTT
CDR3: CASSSLDRAVSSNQPQHF

J: TRBJ2-5
V: TRBV29-1
D: -
size: -
DNA: TGCAGCGGACAAAGACTAGGAAGGGGAGAGACCCAGTACTTC
CDR3: CSGQRLGRGETQYF

J: TRBJ1-1
V: TRBV7-9
D: -
size: -
DNA: TGTGCCAGCAGCTTAAGTCAGACTCAGAACACTGAAGCTTTCTTT
CDR3: CASSLSQTQNTEAFF

J: TRBJ2-1
V: TRBV27
D: TRBD2
size: -
DNA: TGTGCCAGCAGTTTGCTAGCGGGGTCATACAATGAGCAGTTCTTC
CDR3: CASSLLAGSYNEQFF

J: TRBJ2-5
V: TRBV7-8
D: -
size: once
DNA: TGTGCCAGCAGCCACAGGGAAGGGACCCAGTACTTC
CDR3: CASSHREGTQYF

J: TRBJ2-7
V: TRBV7-9
D: -
size: once
DNA: TGTGCCAGCAGCTTAGGGTGGGGGCCCTACGAGCAGTACTTC
CDR3: CASSLGWGPYEQYF

J: TRBJ2-3
V: TRBV15
D: TRBD2
size: -
DNA: TGTGCCACCAGCACCTTCCCAGGACTAGCGGGAGATTCGGCAGATACGCAGTATTTT
CDR3: CATSTFPGLAGDSADTQYF

J: TRBJ2-3
V: TRBV28
D: -
size: -
DNA: TGTGCCAGCAGTTTCCTAGGGGATAGCACAGATACGCAGTATTTT
CDR3: CASSFLGDSTDTQYF